This T cell receptor beta chain stems from a study of T cell responses to AZD1222 COVID-19 vaccine. The repertoire was sequenced with immunoSEQ multiplex PCR; TCRdb's copy has only in-frame clones and lacks some. The sample consists of more than 150,000 clones, 85% to 95% of them appearing once. This clone has only a few counts. Its antigen remains unidentified. The CDR3 has 16 amino acids. Germline V gene sequence: CDR1 SGHAT, CDR2 FQNNGV. The V end lost 3 bases, the J end lost 5 bases, and 17 bases lay between the germline ends. Study outcomes and limitations: The study sampled repertoires only after the peak T cell response. Nearly half of spike-specific TCRs reportedly go after variant regions that carry no mutations.

The rearrangement uses TRBV11-2 and TRBJ2-1; possible D gene TRBD1, 6 bases. The TCR originated in an adult in good health. The sequenced sample was peripheral blood, obtained on day 0 of AZD1222 vaccination. The DNA of the CDR3 is TGTGCCAGCAGCTTTTCACTTCAGGGGTTTAACAATGAGCAGTTCTTC. Its translation: CASSFSLQGFNNEQFF. Based on the CDR3 plus reference TRBV11-2 and TRBJ2-1, the full variable domain is EAGVAQSPRYKIIEKRQSVAFWCNPISGHATLYWYQQILGQGPKLLIQFQNNGVVDDSQLPKDRFSAERLKGVDSTLKIQPAKLEDSAVYLCASSFSLQGFNNEQFFGPGTRLTVL.